These T cell receptor beta chains were read from a single sample in a study of T-cell reconstitution after alpha-beta-depleted transplantation in children. TCRdb re-called the PCR reads through MiXCR, storing one row per CDR3 protein. The sample includes 70,000 or so distinct CDR3 sequences, about a tenth of them seen just once. The sample was PBMCs, taken before TCRalphabeta/CD19-depleted stem cell transplant. The receptors come from a boy between 10 and 17 years old with acute myeloid leukemia, due to receive a stem cell transplant. Both conserved end residues are trimmed from each CDR3.

V: TRBV7-2; CDR3: ASSARTGNYNEQF
V: TRBV9; CDR3: ASSVAGWDQQF
V: TRBV4-1; CDR3: ASQGPLRDTEAF
V: TRBV3-1; CDR3: ASRLGSYNEQF
V: TRBV27; CDR3: ASSLMTGGGYT
V: TRBV14; CDR3: ASSQPGAPGSQY
V: TRBV12-3/TRBV12-4; CDR3: ASSLNARGATGELF
V: TRBV12-3/TRBV12-4; CDR3: ASSGQGLRTEAF
V: TRBV27; CDR3: ASSFDPFSGANVLT
V: TRBV4-2; CDR3: ASSQARRADTQY
V: TRBV12-3/TRBV12-4; CDR3: ASSFLVPDTQY
V: TRBV20-1; CDR3: SARGAGGPLGGYT
V: TRBV5-1; CDR3: ASSLAGRGSTEAF
V: TRBV29-1; CDR3: SVEGLVRNIQY
V: TRBV18; CDR3: ASSPRGQPTYEQY
V: TRBV10-3; CDR3: AISGAVSTEAF
V: TRBV4-2; CDR3: ASSGPQGTPGSAGYKDTQY
V: TRBV19; CDR3: ATSGGYTEAF
V: TRBV12-3/TRBV12-4; CDR3: ASSLRAGTSGAEQY
V: TRBV12-3/TRBV12-4; CDR3: ASSTVRGRYNEQF
V: TRBV10-2; CDR3: ASSEPGTGQPQH
V: TRBV11-1; CDR3: ASSPSRDSFYEQY
V: TRBV11-2; CDR3: ASSPDTSYEQY
V: TRBV29-1; CDR3: SVQTGGNEQF
V: TRBV20-1; CDR3: SARFQGGGPQH
V: TRBV7-9; CDR3: ASSSGTADNEQF
V: TRBV29-1; CDR3: SVEKPGSYNEQF
V: TRBV9; CDR3: ASSVGGYEQY
V: TRBV5-1; CDR3: ASSLMRGRGETQY
V: TRBV12-3/TRBV12-4; CDR3: ASSSGRRLYNEQF
V: TRBV7-9; CDR3: ASSQGDGEQF
V: TRBV30; CDR3: AWSITRGDTQY
V: TRBV29-1; CDR3: SVDGRDSGGYT
V: TRBV20-1; CDR3: SASILADTQY
V: TRBV12-3/TRBV12-4; CDR3: ASSLTGGLNTEAF
V: TRBV15; CDR3: ATSRVTNEQF
V: TRBV7-3; CDR3: ASSTGTSLY
V: TRBV7-2; CDR3: ASSPNRGPGQPQH
V: TRBV6-5; CDR3: ASSYLTGMNTEAF
V: TRBV2; CDR3: ASHRTSGVDEQF
V: TRBV15; CDR3: ATSRDTRSNQPQH
V: TRBV7-6; CDR3: ASSLDPGRYEQY
V: TRBV5-2; CDR3: ASSLKLNTEAF
V: TRBV19; CDR3: ASRTASALSYNEQF
V: TRBV20-1; CDR3: SARDLSGGGNEQF
V: TRBV9; CDR3: ASSVGTSLQREQF
V: TRBV5-1; CDR3: ASSLVGGQEQPQH
V: TRBV7-8; CDR3: ASSLQGPRRERDEQY